The rows below give T cell receptor beta chains drawn from one sample of a study of high-grade serous ovarian cancer treatment subgroups. Generated by immunoSEQ multiplex PCR, the TCRdb table keeps only in-frame clones and is missing some. The sample includes roughly 4,000 clones, 60% to 80% of them seen just once. Input material: tumor tissue. Every receptor here comes from a human donor with high-grade serous ovarian cancer. Both conserved end residues are part of each CDR3. Each record gives: J gene, CDR3 length, D gene, V gene, CDR3 protein, CDR3 DNA. A D gene is named only where the DNA matches it firmly.

TRBJ1-1,14,NA,TRBV5-1,CASSLRQMNTEAFF,TGCGCCAGCAGCTTGAGACAGATGAACACTGAAGCTTTCTTT
TRBJ2-5,18,TRBD1,TRBV11-2,CASSLEGAGTGGLETQYF,TGTGCCAGCAGCTTAGAGGGGGCCGGGACAGGGGGCCTAGAGACCCAGTACTTC
TRBJ1-1,15,NA,TRBV7-6,CASSLAGGYITEAFF,TGTGCCAGCAGCTTAGCGGGGGGATACATCACTGAAGCTTTCTTT